One sample yielded the 11 T cell receptor beta chains listed below, sequenced in a study of blood T cell repertoires in COVID-19. The repertoire was sequenced with immunoSEQ multiplex PCR; TCRdb's copy has only in-frame clones and lacks some. The sample comprises under 200,000 clones, 84% of which are singletons, and less than 3.5% rests with the top ten. Source material: PBMCs or T cells enriched from blood (not recorded which). The source of these receptors is a woman aged 25 to 39 who had been exposed to COVID-19.

The rearrangement joins TRBV6-1 to TRBJ1-1; D is undetermined. The V end lost 3 bases, the J end lost 8 bases, and 7 bases lay between the germline ends. The CDR3 has 11 amino acids. Per germline, CDR1 MNHNS and CDR2 SASEGT. The CDR3 region is CASSDPPEAFF. Here the CDR3 DNA reads TGTGCCAGCAGTGATCCCCCGGAAGCTTTCTTT.

The chain carries TRBV6-6 and TRBJ1-1, with a tentative D call TRBD1 (6 bases). CDR1 and CDR2 from the germline V gene are MNHNY and SVGAGI (reference sequence). V lost 7 bases, J lost 4 bases, and 19 bases lay in between. The CDR3 runs to 15 residues. The CDR3 spells CASTDTGRGGTEAFF. CDR3 coding DNA: TGTGCCAGCACCGACACAGGGAGAGGAGGCACTGAAGCTTTCTTT.

The V and J genes are TRBV3-1 (or the pseudogene TRBV3-2) and TRBJ2-2; no firm D call. From germline, CDR1 is LGHDT and CDR2 YNNKEL (reference sequence). The CDR3 spans 17 residues. Trimming took 5 bases from V and 7 from J, leaving 23 bases between them. The CDR3 protein is CASSDPPIGRRNGELFF. CDR3 DNA: TGTGCCAGCAGCGACCCGCCGATAGGCCGGAGAAACGGGGAGCTGTTTTTT.

The chain couples TRBV27 to TRBJ2-5, with 8 bases aligning to TRBD2. Trimming cost V 3 bases and J 1 base; bases outside gene matches: 7. The CDR3 is 16 amino acids. Germline V gives CDR1 MNHEY, CDR2 SMNVEV (reference sequence). CDR3: CASSFFAGGFQETQYF. The CDR3 DNA reads as TGTGCCAGCAGTTTCTTTGCGGGGGGCTTCCAAGAGACCCAGTACTTC.

V gene TRBV9 combines with J gene TRBJ2-2, with D possibly TRBD1 on 5 matching bases. In germline, CDR1 is SGDLS, CDR2 YYNGEE. The CDR3 consists of 16 residues. V lost 2 bases and J 1 base, leaving 12 bases between the germline ends. CDR3 DNA sequence: TGTGCCAGCAGCGTCCAGGGTCTTGGGAACACCGGGGAGCTGTTTTTT. Protein: CASSVQGLGNTGELFF.

This chain connects TRBV9 to TRBJ2-5; 9 nucleotides match TRBD1. V trimming: 5 bases; J trimming: 5 bases; junction bases outside the gene matches: 7. The germline V gene encodes CDR1 SGDLS and CDR2 YYNGEE. This CDR3 has 14 amino acids. CDR3 protein: CASSKGTGRETQYF. CDR3 DNA sequence: TGTGCCAGCAGTAAAGGGACAGGGCGCGAGACCCAGTACTTC.

This rearrangement joins TRBV7-2 to TRBJ1-3; D gene unclear. CDR1 and CDR2 (germline): SGHTA, FQGNSA. This CDR3 comprises 15 residues. V was trimmed by 4 bases and J by 0 bases, leaving 10 bases between them. CDR3 amino acids: CASSSLGISGNTIYF. Written as DNA, the CDR3 is TGTGCCAGCAGCTCACTAGGTATCTCTGGAAACACCATATATTTT.

V gene TRBV18 combines with J gene TRBJ2-5; a possible D gene is TRBD1 (6 bases). Germline lookup yields CDR1 KGHSH and CDR2 LQKENI. The ends were cut back, 1 base at V and 2 bases at J, with 17 bases in the middle. The CDR3 is 17 amino acids. The CDR3 loop reads CASSPLLDSTNQETQYF. In DNA form, the CDR3 reads TGTGCCAGCTCACCACTCCTGGACAGTACGAATCAAGAGACCCAGTACTTC.

The chain has TRBV12-3 or TRBV12-4 and TRBJ1-2, with D possibly TRBD1 on 5 matching bases. This CDR3 region has 13 residues. V was shortened by 5 bases and J by 8 bases, with 15 bases between the two germline ends. The CDR3 here is CASSLGASGGYTF. As DNA, the CDR3 is TGTGCCAGCAGTCTAGGGGCCTCTGGCGGCTACACCTTC.

This chain uses TRBV2 with TRBJ2-6, with 15 bases aligning to TRBD2. The CDR3 extends over 18 amino acids. J gave up 1 base and V 7 bases, and 5 bases lay outside the gene matches. Looked up from germline, CDR1 is SNHLY and CDR2 is FYNNEI. The CDR3 DNA is TGTGCCAGCATTGGGACTAGCGGGGGGACGTCTGGGGCCAACGTCCTGACTTTC. Residues: CASIGTSGGTSGANVLTF.

The rearrangement links TRBV19 to TRBJ2-2, with a tentative D call TRBD2 (5 bases). Germline values: CDR1 LNHDA, CDR2 SQIVND (reference sequence). CDR3 size: 16 residues. Deletions cut 7 bases from V and 0 bases from J, with 15 bases between. DNA for the CDR3: TGTGCCAGTAATAGAGTGTATAGCGCGAACACCGGGGAGCTGTTTTTT. It translates to CASNRVYSANTGELFF.